This T cell receptor beta chain was captured in a study of cytomegalovirus exposure and HLA in healthy donors. This CDR3 contains 14 residues. Trimming removed 5 bases from V and 5 bases from J, with 15 bases in between. Germline-derived CDR1 and CDR2 are LNHDA and SQIVND (reference sequence). The PCR had 60 Vbeta and 13 Jbeta primers. The assay was immunoSEQ multiplex PCR, and TCRdb's table has in-frame clones only and misses some. The table shows 170,000 or so clones, with 75% to 90% occurring only once. The origin of this receptor is a woman under 30 in good health and CMV-seronegative. Sequenced: PBMCs. The V gene is TRBV19, the J gene TRBJ1-2; D is uncertain. DNA for the CDR3: TGTGCCAGTAGTTTCCCAGGTCCGGGGTATGGCTACACCTTC. Protein product: CASSFPGPGYGYTF. Full variable domain (rest looked up from reference TRBV19 and TRBJ1-2): DGGITQSPKYLFRKEGQNVTLSCEQNLNHDAMYWYRQDPGQGLRLIYYSQIVNDFQKGDIAEGYSVSREKKESFPLTVTSAQKNPTAFYLCASSFPGPGYGYTFGSGTRLTVV.